This entry concerns a single TCR beta chain. Its antigen is currently unknown. A read error may explain this, as a much larger clone is one base away. None of the patients had undergone any treatment ahead of thyroid surgery. Per the study methods: Building a distant-metastasis classifier for papillary thyroid cancer drew on CDR3 differences across clinicopathological groups. TCRdb re-clonotyped the PCR reads through MiXCR. TCRdb's processing, not the authors' own work, is the source of the V and J calls. This table holds just over 70,000 clones, 18% found once. CDR1 and CDR2 from the germline V gene are SGDLS and YYNGEE. Trimming removed 4 bases from V and 8 bases from J; junction bases left unmatched: 2. The CDR3 is made up of 11 amino acids. The record originates from a study of metastatic and nonmetastatic thyroid tumors. In the study overall: Across peripheral blood and tumor or nodule tissue samples taken from malignant and benign thyroid patients, the repertoires were compared with one another. Overall study results and limits: According to reports, the diversity of TCR beta was significantly higher in malignant thyroid tumors than in benign nodules, and this held in both blood and tumor samples.

This TCR was recovered from a female donor with papillary thyroid cancer or a benign thyroid nodule (not recorded which). Some clones in this sample may be carry-over from other donors' samples. The sequenced sample was blood. The V and J genes are TRBV9 and TRBJ1-1, with 7 bases lining up with TRBD1. The CDR3 spells CASSSGGEAFF. Here the CDR3 DNA reads TGTGCCAGCAGCTCAGGGGGGGAAGCTTTCTTT.